This T cell receptor (beta chain) was obtained from a study of CD8 T cells in ankylosing spondylitis (dated by TCRdb to 2016 to 2017). Regarding the research as a whole: To find TCR variants linked to disease, the study profiled T cell receptor beta repertoires in ankylosing spondylitis patients and healthy donors. In total, the full study cohort was made up of roughly 110 healthy donors and 20 to 25 ankylosing spondylitis patients. Peripheral blood was sampled, and synovial fluid was additionally collected from ankylosing spondylitis patients.

Notes on this clonotype: Its cognate antigen has yet to be identified. Base qualities were left out, and no much larger clone turns up one base away.

The full study reports these points: Blood from ankylosing spondylitis patients appeared to be characterized by a TCR beta motif made up of several highly homologous amino acid variants. Some TCR beta motif variants had previously been reported in synovial fluid and blood of reactive arthritis patients, which suggested common disease-initiation mechanisms. A CD8+ phenotype was shown by the disease-linked clones, which were found at relatively low frequencies in peripheral blood. Significant enrichment of the disease-linked clones was reported in matched synovial fluid samples from ankylosing spondylitis patients.

Its CDR3 holds 12 amino acids, cysteine through phenylalanine. Only the CDR3 portion is preserved as DNA: 36 bases, with reading frame beginning at the first base. For CDR1 and CDR2, the germline V gene lists MDHEN and SYDVKM. V was cut back by 7 bases and J by 3 bases, leaving a gap of 10 bases between them. The run used an Illumina HiSeq 2500. Quantitative 5'-RACE with molecular barcodes was used to prepare TCR beta libraries. The authors processed their data as follows. To identify disease-linked TCR variants, a new computational method was used, one built on a probabilistic model of VDJ rearrangement. The raw public data were reprocessed by TCRdb itself: fastp quality trimming at Q25, MiXCR clonotype calling, in-frame beta chains only. All rows with the same CDR3 protein become a single entry with the most common DNA and genes. For this entry, the V and J calls and clone size follow TCRdb and not the study's own pipeline. In this sample the table shows around 220,000 distinct CDR3 sequences, about 11% of which occur a single time. The ten largest clones add up to roughly 23% of the sample.

The chain uses TRBV28 and TRBJ2-7; TRBD1 is a weak D gene call, 5 bases matching. The sample was blood, either unsorted or a sorted T cell fraction (not recorded which). This clonotype originated in a male donor with ankylosing spondylitis or in good health (not recorded which). The DNA reads as follows: TGTGCCAGCATATCAGGGAACTACGAGCAGTACTTC. Translated, it reads CASISGNYEQYF.